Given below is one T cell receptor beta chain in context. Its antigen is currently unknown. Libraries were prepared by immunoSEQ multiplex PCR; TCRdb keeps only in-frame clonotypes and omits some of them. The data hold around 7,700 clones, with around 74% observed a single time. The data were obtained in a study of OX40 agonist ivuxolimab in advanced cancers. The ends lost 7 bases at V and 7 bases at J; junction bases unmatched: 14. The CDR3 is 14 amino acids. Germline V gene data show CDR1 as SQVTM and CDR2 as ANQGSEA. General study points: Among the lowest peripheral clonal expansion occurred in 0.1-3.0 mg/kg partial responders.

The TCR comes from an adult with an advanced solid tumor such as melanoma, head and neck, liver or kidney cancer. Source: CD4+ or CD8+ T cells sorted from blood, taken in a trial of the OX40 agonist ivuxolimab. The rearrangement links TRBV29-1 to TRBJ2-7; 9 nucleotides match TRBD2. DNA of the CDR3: TGCAGCGCTGCGGGGGGGGGCCAACTATGGGAGCAGTACTTC. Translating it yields CSAAGGGQLWEQYF.